These 2 T cell receptor beta chains share one sample of origin, sequenced in a study of blood T cells in healthy people across ages. Primed by a sample-barcoded 5' primer and a J-beta primer mix, a second PCR proceeded for 7 to 11 cycles. TCRdb reprocessed the 5' RACE reads via MiXCR and lists one record per CDR3 protein. In the table there are 1,500,000 or so distinct CDR3 sequences, around 40% of which are singletons. The sequencing input was blood. Receptor source: a young woman in good health.

The chain uses TRBV12-3 or TRBV12-4 and TRBJ1-4; no clear D. The germline V and J ends were trimmed by 7 bases and 3 bases, with 12 bases remaining between them. This CDR3 has 14 residues. DNA of the CDR3: TGTGCCAGCACTTGGGGAGCGGCTAATGAAAAACTGTTTTTT. Encoded protein: CASTWGAANEKLFF.

This clonotype appeared a few times. This sequence joins TRBV29-1 and TRBJ2-3; D not certain. Germline-derived CDR1 and CDR2 are SQVTM and ANQGSEA. V was pared by 4 bases and J by 4 bases, with 9 bases between. This CDR3 is 12 amino acids long. Written as DNA, the CDR3 is TGCAGCGTTGTTCCCTTGTCAGATACGCAGTATTTT. Translated, it gives CSVVPLSDTQYF.